This TCR beta chain is drawn from a study of cytomegalovirus exposure and HLA in healthy donors. Study overall: The approximately 120 validation repertoires and the approximately 690 first-cohort repertoires shared a platform, a later analysis reported. General study points: The study flagged some 170 TCR beta chains as cytomegalovirus-associated.

TCRdb's copy holds only in-frame clones and misses some; the assay was immunoSEQ multiplex PCR. The sample consists of about 74,000 clones, 94% of them appearing once. Worth noting for this clone: What it binds is unknown.

Trimming took 7 bases from V and 1 from J, leaving 8 bases between them. Looked up from germline, CDR1 is MNHNS and CDR2 is SASEGT. The CDR3 is made up of 13 amino acids. V gene TRBV6-1 combines with J gene TRBJ1-5; D possibly corresponds to TRBD1 (5 bases). The sequence was collected from a man in his late teens or twenties in good health and CMV-seropositive. The sequencing input was PBMCs. The CDR3 region is CASTGGSNQPQHF. CDR3 nucleotide sequence: TGTGCCAGCACTGGGGGGAGCAATCAGCCCCAGCATTTT.